The 29 T cell receptor beta chains reported below all come from one sample, sequenced in a study of beta chain features in type 1 diabetes. Study observations and caveats: Among patients with Type 1 diabetes, TCRB CDR3s were moderately but significantly shorter in every one of the four CD4+ subsets.

Every bit of the isolated RNA underwent reverse transcription, so sequencing read expressed TCRB transcripts. This table comes from immunoSEQ multiplex PCR, and its TCRdb copy is limited to in-frame clones, with some not included. Found here are roughly 340,000 clones, about 14% of them singletons; the top ten hold 0.015%. These TCRs' antigens remain unknown. The sequencing sample was made of naive CD4+ T cells from blood. These receptors were taken from a woman between 18 and 29 years old with type 1 diabetes.

The chain couples TRBV6-6 to TRBJ2-7, with D tentatively TRBD1 (5 bases). Germline lookup yields CDR1 MNHNY and CDR2 SVGAGI (reference sequence). The CDR3 length is 15 residues. Trimming left V 2 bases short and J 4 bases short, with 15 bases between. This CDR3 reads CASSYRRQGGYEQYF. The DNA for the CDR3 is TGTGCCAGCAGTTACAGGCGGCAGGGTGGGTACGAGCAGTACTTC.

CDR3 coding DNA: TGCGCCAGCAGCCCTGTAGCGGGAGGGCGCAATGAGCAGTTCTTC. Translating gives CASSPVAGGRNEQFF. The chain links TRBV5-1 to TRBJ2-1; 11 bases match TRBD2. The germline V gene has CDR1 SGHRS and CDR2 YFSETQ. The CDR3 has 15 residues. The ends lost 4 bases at V and 6 bases at J; junction bases unmatched: 6. Variable domain in full (rest from reference TRBV5-1 and TRBJ2-1): KAGVTQTPRYLIKTRGQQVTLSCSPISGHRSVSWYQQTPGQGLQFLFEYFSETQRNKGNFPGRFSGRQFSNSRSEMNVSTLELGDSALYLCASSPVAGGRNEQFFGPGTRLTVL.

This clone was picked up a small number of times. J is TRBJ1-3 and V is TRBV5-4; no reliable D call. V shed 2 bases and J shed 1 base, with 4 bases lying between them. This CDR3 comprises 13 residues. Per the germline V gene, CDR1 is SGHNT and CDR2 is YYREEE (reference sequence). The CDR3 spells CASSFSSGNTIYF. The CDR3 nucleotides read TGTGCCAGCAGCTTTAGTTCTGGAAACACCATATATTTT.

This clone was detected a few times. Other DNA sequences of this sample code for an identical CDR3. J is TRBJ2-1 and V is TRBV7-9; D unclear. CDR3 length: 14 residues. Germline values: CDR1 SEHNR, CDR2 FQNEAQ (reference sequence). Trimming left V 1 base short and J 3 bases short, with 7 bases between. For the CDR3, the DNA is TGTGCCAGCAGCTTAGATAGTAGCTACAATGAGCAGTTCTTC. Its translation: CASSLDSSYNEQFF.

This chain links TRBV5-1 with TRBJ1-1; D gene uncertain. V gave up 4 bases and J gave up 1 base, with 11 bases separating them. CDR1 is SGHRS, CDR2 YFSETQ, per germline. This CDR3 comprises 14 residues. The CDR3: CASSPIQKNTEAFF. In nucleotides, the CDR3 is TGCGCCAGCAGCCCGATACAAAAGAACACTGAAGCTTTCTTT.

The sample holds a few counts of this clone. The chain joins TRBV28 to TRBJ2-1; 9 bases map to TRBD2. The CDR3 spans 15 residues. With V trimmed by 2 bases and J by 8 bases, 7 bases remained unmatched. CDR1 is MDHEN and CDR2 is SYDVKM in the germline V gene. Here the CDR3 reads CASSLGAGGPYEQFF. CDR3 in DNA: TGTGCCAGCAGTTTAGGGGCGGGAGGGCCCTATGAGCAGTTCTTC.

This clone was found a few times. The gene calls are TRBV5-6 and TRBJ2-1, with TRBD1 matching over 9 bases. Germline CDR1 reads SGHDT; CDR2 reads YYEEEE. This CDR3 is 14 amino acids long. Losses at the gene ends were 3 bases for V and 4 bases for J; bases not matched to a gene: 2. For the CDR3, the DNA is TGTGCCAGCAGCTGGGGACAGGGATACAATGAGCAGTTCTTC. Its translation: CASSWGQGYNEQFF.

The chain recombines TRBV2 with TRBJ2-1, with 9 bases aligning to TRBD1. After removal of 10 bases from V and 8 bases from J, the junction contained 18 bases not matched to a gene. The length of the CDR3 is 16 residues. Germline CDR1 reads SNHLY; CDR2 reads FYNNEI. The CDR3 protein is CATKGGNRDRAYEQFF. CDR3 in DNA: TGTGCCACAAAAGGGGGGAACCGGGACAGGGCGTATGAGCAGTTCTTC.

CDR3 in DNA: TGTGCCAGCAGTTTCCGGACTAGCGGAAAGTACAATGAGCAGTTCTTC. Translated: CASSFRTSGKYNEQFF. V usage is TRBV6-5 and J usage is TRBJ2-1; 10 nucleotides align to TRBD2. V was pared by 4 bases and J by 4 bases, with 7 bases of the junction left unmatched. This CDR3 is built from 16 residues. Germline V gives CDR1 MNHEY, CDR2 SVGAGI.

The chain has TRBV15 and TRBJ2-3, with D possibly being TRBD2 (6 bases). V lost 0 bases, J lost 5 bases, and 9 bases lay in between. The germline V gene encodes CDR1 LNHNV and CDR2 YYDKDF (reference sequence). CDR3 length: 14 amino acids. The CDR3 DNA reads as TGTGCCACCAGCAGAGATCTAGCGATAGATACGCAGTATTTT. Translated: CATSRDLAIDTQYF.

This clone was counted a few times. The V gene is TRBV29-1, the J gene TRBJ1-2, with TRBD1 as a possible D gene (5 bases). This CDR3 has 12 amino acids. The ends were cut back, 1 base at V and 3 bases at J, with 6 bases in the middle. Per germline, CDR1 SQVTM and CDR2 ANQGSEA. CDR3 nucleotide sequence: TGCAGCGTTGAAGCAGGGTACTATGGCTACACCTTC. It codes for CSVEAGYYGYTF.

The chain couples TRBV5-1 to TRBJ2-1; D is possibly TRBD1 (5 bases). V was pared by 0 bases and J by 3 bases, with 10 bases between. Per germline, CDR1 SGHRS and CDR2 YFSETQ. The CDR3 length is 15 residues. The CDR3 loop reads CASSLDRPLYNEQFF. In DNA form, the CDR3 reads TGCGCCAGCAGCTTGGACAGGCCACTCTACAATGAGCAGTTCTTC. Supplemented by reference TRBV5-1 and TRBJ2-1, the full variable domain reads KAGVTQTPRYLIKTRGQQVTLSCSPISGHRSVSWYQQTPGQGLQFLFEYFSETQRNKGNFPGRFSGRQFSNSRSEMNVSTLELGDSALYLCASSLDRPLYNEQFFGPGTRLTVL.

J is TRBJ1-2 and V is TRBV28; D is ambiguous. V was pared by 4 bases and J by 4 bases, with 10 bases between. The CDR3 consists of 13 residues. CDR1 is MDHEN, CDR2 SYDVKM, per germline. The CDR3, as DNA: TGTGCCAGCAGTTCCTACCGTCTCTATGGCTACACCTTC. Translating it yields CASSSYRLYGYTF.

Only a few counts were recorded for this clone. The genes are TRBV7-9 and TRBJ2-7, with 8 bases lining up with TRBD1. J was trimmed by 6 bases and V by 3 bases; bases with no gene match: 13. There are 16 residues in the CDR3. Germline CDR1 SEHNR, CDR2 FQNEAQ (reference sequence). The CDR3 loop is CASSFGSGGARGEQYF. The CDR3, as DNA: TGTGCCAGCAGCTTCGGTTCAGGGGGCGCCAGGGGCGAGCAGTACTTC.

The J gene is TRBJ2-1, the V gene TRBV28; 12 nucleotides align to TRBD1. Germline trimming cut 8 bases from V and 4 bases from J; bases unmatched to any gene: 9. This CDR3 spans 16 amino acids. Germline CDR1 is MDHEN and CDR2 is SYDVKM. CDR3 DNA: TGTGCCAGCCAGGGACAGGGGGCAATAAGGTACAATGAGCAGTTCTTC. It yields the protein CASQGQGAIRYNEQFF.

There are a few counts of this clone. The V and J genes are TRBV9 and TRBJ2-3; 8 bases are shared with TRBD2. CDR1 and CDR2 (germline): SGDLS, YYNGEE. J was trimmed by 0 bases and V by 4 bases; bases with no gene match: 10. CDR3 length: 17 amino acids. CDR3 nucleotides: TGTGCCAGCAGCCCGAGATTAGCGGGATTTAGCACAGATACGCAGTATTTT. Translated: CASSPRLAGFSTDTQYF. The entire variable domain, with the rest obtained from reference TRBV9 and TRBJ2-3, is as follows: DSGVTQTPKHLITATGQRVTLRCSPRSGDLSVYWYQQSLDQGLQFLIQYYNGEERAKGNILERFSAQQFPDLHSELNLSSLELGDSALYFCASSPRLAGFSTDTQYFGPGTRLTVL.

This chain uses TRBV30 with TRBJ1-5; perhaps TRBD1 as D (6 bases). The V end lost 2 bases, the J end lost 5 bases, and 13 bases lay between the germline ends. The CDR3 length is 14 residues. In germline, CDR1 is GTSNPN, CDR2 SVGIG (reference sequence). The CDR3 DNA follows: TGTGCCTGGAGTCGTGGGGGGGCTTATCAGCCCCAGCATTTT. This sequence encodes CAWSRGGAYQPQHF.

This chain connects TRBV5-6 to TRBJ1-5; tentative D call: TRBD1 (6 bases). Trimming cost V 4 bases and J 0 bases, with 11 bases left between them. CDR1 and CDR2 from the germline V gene are SGHDT and YYEEEE. There are 15 residues in the CDR3. CDR3 sequence (DNA): TGTGCCAGCAGCCGGGGGGCTGATAGCAATCAGCCCCAGCATTTT. It encodes CASSRGADSNQPQHF.

This chain joins TRBV28 and TRBJ2-5; 12 nucleotides match TRBD1. The CDR3 contains 16 residues. J gave up 6 bases and V 5 bases, and 10 bases lay outside the gene matches. The germline CDR1 and CDR2 sequences are MDHEN and SYDVKM. In nucleotides, the CDR3 is TGTGCCAGCAGTCTGACCCACGGGACAGGGGGCAAGACCCAGTACTTC. Translation: CASSLTHGTGGKTQYF.

The V gene is TRBV5-1, the J gene TRBJ2-1; no firm D call. Per the germline V gene, CDR1 is SGHRS and CDR2 is YFSETQ. The CDR3 spans 15 residues. Between the trimmed V and J ends, which lost 5 bases and 2 bases, there was a span of 14 bases. This CDR3 is CASRPETNTYNEQFF. The CDR3 coding sequence is TGCGCCAGCAGGCCCGAGACAAACACCTACAATGAGCAGTTCTTC.

The rearrangement joins TRBV5-6 to TRBJ2-1; 12 bases line up with TRBD2. The junction had 2 bases not matched to a gene; V was cut back by 4 bases and J by 6 bases. The CDR3 sequence is 14 residues long. Germline-derived CDR1 and CDR2 are SGHDT and YYEEEE. The CDR3 nucleotides are TGTGCCAGCAGCGGACTAGCGGGAACCAATGAGCAGTTCTTC. Its protein product is CASSGLAGTNEQFF. Filled out from reference TRBV5-6 and TRBJ2-1, the complete variable domain reads DAGVTQSPTHLIKTRGQQVTLRCSPKSGHDTVSWYQQALGQGPQFIFQYYEEEERQRGNFPDRFSGHQFPNYSSELNVNALLLGDSALYLCASSGLAGTNEQFFGPGTRLTVL.

This chain links TRBV18 with TRBJ1-5, with 10 positions matching TRBD1. This CDR3 comprises 17 residues. Germline V lookup: CDR1 KGHSH, CDR2 LQKENI. Trimming at V came to 6 bases and at J to 4 bases, leaving 12 bases not matched to a gene. This CDR3 is CASSEQVGTGANQPQHF. The CDR3 DNA is TGTGCCAGCTCCGAACAAGTAGGGACAGGGGCTAATCAGCCCCAGCATTTT.

The V and J genes are TRBV30 and TRBJ1-2; no clear D gene. V lost 3 bases, J lost 4 bases, and 9 bases lay in between. The CDR3 runs to 12 residues. Germline CDR1 GTSNPN, CDR2 SVGIG (reference sequence). The CDR3 here is CAWRDAGYGYTF. The CDR3 coding sequence is TGTGCCTGGAGGGACGCGGGCTATGGCTACACCTTC. Combining the CDR3 with reference TRBV30 and TRBJ1-2 gives the whole variable domain SQTIHQWPATLVQPVGSPLSLECTVEGTSNPNLYWYRQAAGRGLQLLFYSVGIGQISSEVPQNLSASRPQDRQFILSSKKLLLSDSGFYLCAWRDAGYGYTFGSGTRLTVV.

The gene calls are TRBV5-1 and TRBJ1-5; unclear D gene. The CDR3 has 13 amino acids. Germline lookup yields CDR1 SGHRS and CDR2 YFSETQ. V lost 4 bases to trimming and J lost 4 bases, with 9 bases between them. In DNA, the CDR3 is TGCGCCAGCAGCCCGTACGGTAATCAGCCCCAGCATTTT. Translated: CASSPYGNQPQHF.

The chain carries TRBV6-6 and TRBJ1-1, with 7 nucleotides matching TRBD1. The V gene end was trimmed by 5 bases and the J gene end by 3 bases; junction bases not matched to a gene: 9. The CDR3 extends over 15 amino acids. Germline loops: CDR1 MNHNY, CDR2 SVGAGI (reference sequence). CDR3 region: CASSQPQGKDTEAFF. CDR3 nucleotides: TGTGCCAGCAGTCAGCCACAGGGGAAGGACACTGAAGCTTTCTTT.

This clone has only a few counts. The gene calls are TRBV19 and TRBJ2-7; the D gene is possibly TRBD2 (5 bases). V was cut by 3 bases and J by 1 base, with 10 bases left in between. The CDR3 covers 14 residues. Germline V lookup: CDR1 LNHDA, CDR2 SQIVND (reference sequence). CDR3: CASSIRERSYEQYF. CDR3 in DNA: TGTGCCAGTAGTATTAGAGAGCGGTCCTACGAGCAGTACTTC.

This clone has just a few counts. V is TRBV2 and J is TRBJ2-5, with TRBD2 matching 11 bases. The CDR3 has 15 amino acids. Trimming cost V 6 bases and J 1 base; bases outside gene matches: 4. Germline CDR1 SNHLY, CDR2 FYNNEI. CDR3 protein: CASRGLAGLQETQYF. In nucleotides, the CDR3 is TGTGCCAGCAGAGGACTAGCGGGCCTCCAAGAGACCCAGTACTTC.

In DNA, the CDR3 is TGTGCCAGGGCTGGGAACACTGAAGCTTTCTTT. It encodes CARAGNTEAFF. V usage is TRBV2 and J usage is TRBJ1-1; D is ambiguous. The CDR3 length is 11 residues. The V and J ends lost 9 bases and 1 base respectively, with 6 bases between them. CDR1 is SNHLY, CDR2 FYNNEI, per germline.

The rearrangement links TRBV10-3 to TRBJ1-5; D call uncertain. CDR3 size: 14 residues. CDR1 is ENHRY and CDR2 is SYGVKD in the germline V gene. V gave up 3 bases and J gave up 0 bases, with 6 bases separating them. CDR3: CAISDTASNQPQHF. The CDR3 DNA reads TGTGCCATCAGTGATACAGCTAGCAATCAGCCCCAGCATTTT.